These T cell receptor beta chains were read from a single sample in a study of blood T cell repertoires in COVID-19. Method: immunoSEQ multiplex PCR; TCRdb's copy keeps in-frame clones and lacks some. The table has approximately 280,000 clones, around 88% seen once. The sample taken for sequencing was PBMCs or T cells enriched from blood (not recorded which). The receptors derive from a woman between 40 and 50 years old who had recovered from COVID-19. Each CDR3 is given with its conserved first and last residue. Fields, in order: clone size, D gene, V gene, J gene, CDR3 protein, CDR3 DNA. The D gene is left open where the match is weak. Clone sizes are given selectively: once, few, many, or a class where the clone is expanded.

clone_size: once
d_call: TRBD1
v_call: TRBV7-2
j_call: TRBJ1-3
cdr3_aa: CASRLDRAGNTIYF
cdr3_nt: TGTGCCAGCAGACTGGACAGGGCTGGAAACACCATATATTTT

clone_size: -
d_call: TRBD1
v_call: TRBV28
j_call: TRBJ2-5
cdr3_aa: CASSPTGPGETQYF
cdr3_nt: TGTGCCAGCAGCCCGACAGGGCCCGGGGAGACCCAGTACTTC

clone_size: -
d_call: TRBD2
v_call: TRBV28
j_call: TRBJ2-1
cdr3_aa: CASSSIAGVSGNEQFF
cdr3_nt: TGTGCCAGCAGCTCCATAGCGGGAGTATCTGGCAATGAGCAGTTCTTC

clone_size: -
d_call: TRBD1
v_call: TRBV5-5
j_call: TRBJ2-7
cdr3_aa: CASSQRTGAHEQYF
cdr3_nt: TGTGCCAGCAGCCAAAGGACAGGGGCCCACGAGCAGTACTTC

clone_size: once
d_call: -
v_call: TRBV21-1
j_call: TRBJ2-4
cdr3_aa: CASSKKGATVLAKNIQYF
cdr3_nt: TGTGCCAGCAGCAAAAAGGGTGCGACAGTCCTAGCCAAAAACATTCAGTACTTC

clone_size: -
d_call: -
v_call: TRBV2
j_call: TRBJ1-4
cdr3_aa: CASSEAQRLFF
cdr3_nt: TGTGCCAGCAGTGAAGCCCAGAGGCTGTTTTTT

clone_size: -
d_call: -
v_call: TRBV7-7
j_call: TRBJ2-3
cdr3_aa: CASSLKMAGNTDTQYF
cdr3_nt: TGTGCTAGCAGCTTAAAAATGGCAGGAAACACAGATACGCAGTATTTT

clone_size: once
d_call: TRBD2
v_call: TRBV19
j_call: TRBJ2-3
cdr3_aa: CASSPAGATDTQYF
cdr3_nt: TGTGCCAGTAGTCCAGCGGGAGCCACAGATACGCAGTATTTT

clone_size: -
d_call: TRBD2
v_call: TRBV2
j_call: TRBJ2-1
cdr3_aa: CASSEQRGGYNEQFF
cdr3_nt: TGTGCCAGCAGTGAACAGCGGGGAGGATACAATGAGCAGTTCTTC

clone_size: -
d_call: -
v_call: TRBV28
j_call: TRBJ1-5
cdr3_aa: CASSLTNQPQHF
cdr3_nt: TGTGCCAGCAGTTTGACAAATCAGCCCCAGCATTTT

clone_size: -
d_call: -
v_call: TRBV19
j_call: TRBJ1-1
cdr3_aa: CASSTQISTEAFF
cdr3_nt: TGTGCCAGTAGTACTCAGATATCCACTGAAGCTTTCTTT

clone_size: once
d_call: -
v_call: TRBV7-8
j_call: TRBJ2-7
cdr3_aa: CASSLDRLGQYF
cdr3_nt: TGTGCCAGCAGCTTAGACCGACTCGGGCAGTACTTC

clone_size: -
d_call: -
v_call: TRBV6-8
j_call: TRBJ1-3
cdr3_aa: CASSPGVSKNTIYF
cdr3_nt: TGTGCCAGCAGCCCCGGGGTCAGTAAGAACACCATATATTTT

clone_size: -
d_call: TRBD2
v_call: TRBV30
j_call: TRBJ2-7
cdr3_aa: CACNPGPGLAKQYF
cdr3_nt: TGTGCCTGCAACCCCGGACCGGGACTAGCAAAGCAGTACTTC

clone_size: -
d_call: -
v_call: TRBV5-8
j_call: TRBJ2-5
cdr3_aa: CASSHRDFGETQYF
cdr3_nt: TGTGCCAGCAGCCACCGGGACTTCGGAGAGACCCAGTACTTC

clone_size: -
d_call: -
v_call: TRBV5-1
j_call: TRBJ1-2
cdr3_aa: CASSSLQGSSGYTF
cdr3_nt: TGCGCCAGCAGCTCCTTACAGGGTAGCTCTGGCTACACCTTC

clone_size: -
d_call: TRBD1
v_call: TRBV19
j_call: TRBJ1-5
cdr3_aa: CASSTTGTGGKEQPQHF
cdr3_nt: TGTGCCAGTAGTACCACCGGGACAGGGGGCAAGGAACAGCCCCAGCATTTT

clone_size: -
d_call: TRBD2
v_call: TRBV11-2
j_call: TRBJ2-2
cdr3_aa: CASSLRLADLQDTGELFF
cdr3_nt: TGTGCCAGCAGCTTAAGGCTAGCGGACCTTCAGGACACCGGGGAGCTGTTTTTT

clone_size: -
d_call: TRBD2
v_call: TRBV7-2
j_call: TRBJ2-7
cdr3_aa: CASSSPLAGGTTEQYF
cdr3_nt: TGTGCCAGCAGCTCCCCTTTAGCGGGAGGCACCACCGAGCAGTACTTC

clone_size: -
d_call: -
v_call: TRBV10-2
j_call: TRBJ1-2
cdr3_aa: CASSETANYGYTF
cdr3_nt: TGCGCCAGCAGTGAGACAGCTAACTATGGCTACACCTTC

clone_size: -
d_call: -
v_call: TRBV3-1/TRBV3-2
j_call: TRBJ2-5
cdr3_aa: CASRSAGETQYF
cdr3_nt: TGTGCCAGCAGATCGGCGGGAGAGACCCAGTACTTC

clone_size: -
d_call: -
v_call: TRBV7-9
j_call: TRBJ2-2
cdr3_aa: CATGLDTGELFF
cdr3_nt: TGTGCTACGGGGTTGGACACCGGGGAGCTGTTTTTT

clone_size: -
d_call: -
v_call: TRBV19
j_call: TRBJ2-7
cdr3_aa: CASSIPGYEQYF
cdr3_nt: TGTGCCAGTAGTATACCGGGCTACGAGCAGTACTTC

clone_size: -
d_call: -
v_call: TRBV30
j_call: TRBJ1-3
cdr3_aa: CAWKHRAGNTIYF
cdr3_nt: TGTGCCTGGAAACACAGGGCTGGAAACACCATATATTTT

clone_size: few
d_call: -
v_call: TRBV30
j_call: TRBJ1-6
cdr3_aa: CAWSIRGISSPLHF
cdr3_nt: TGTGCCTGGAGTATTCGGGGGATCTCTTCACCCCTCCACTTT

clone_size: -
d_call: TRBD2
v_call: TRBV7-3
j_call: TRBJ2-3
cdr3_aa: CASSLAGVWEDTQYF
cdr3_nt: TGTGCCAGCAGCCTAGCGGGAGTTTGGGAAGATACGCAGTATTTT

clone_size: -
d_call: TRBD1
v_call: TRBV25-1
j_call: TRBJ2-1
cdr3_aa: CASSRTGSYNEQFF
cdr3_nt: TGTGCCAGCAGCCGGACAGGCTCCTACAATGAGCAGTTCTTC

clone_size: -
d_call: TRBD2
v_call: TRBV6-1
j_call: TRBJ2-3
cdr3_aa: CASSGRLAGAADTQYF
cdr3_nt: TGTGCCAGCAGTGGGCGACTAGCGGGAGCGGCAGATACGCAGTATTTT

clone_size: -
d_call: TRBD1
v_call: TRBV19
j_call: TRBJ1-6
cdr3_aa: CASTRQGINSPLHF
cdr3_nt: TGTGCCAGTACAAGACAGGGGATTAATTCACCCCTCCACTTT

clone_size: -
d_call: -
v_call: TRBV24-1
j_call: TRBJ2-1
cdr3_aa: CATSDPTGNAYNEQFF
cdr3_nt: TGTGCCACCAGTGATCCCACAGGGAATGCCTACAATGAGCAGTTCTTC

clone_size: -
d_call: TRBD2
v_call: TRBV9
j_call: TRBJ2-5
cdr3_aa: CASSHLAGDMETQYF
cdr3_nt: TGTGCCAGCAGCCATCTAGCGGGAGACATGGAGACCCAGTACTTC

clone_size: once
d_call: TRBD1
v_call: TRBV5-4
j_call: TRBJ1-1
cdr3_aa: CASSATGGTEAFF
cdr3_nt: TGTGCCAGCAGCGCCACAGGGGGCACTGAAGCTTTCTTT

clone_size: -
d_call: TRBD1
v_call: TRBV5-1
j_call: TRBJ2-1
cdr3_aa: CASSPGQTYNEQFF
cdr3_nt: TGCGCCAGCAGCCCGGGACAGACCTACAATGAGCAGTTCTTC

clone_size: -
d_call: -
v_call: TRBV18
j_call: TRBJ2-7
cdr3_aa: CASSQLMDEQYF
cdr3_nt: TGTGCCAGCTCACAACTCATGGACGAGCAGTACTTC

clone_size: -
d_call: -
v_call: TRBV5-1
j_call: TRBJ2-7
cdr3_aa: CASSPGGSLDEQYF
cdr3_nt: TGCGCCAGCAGCCCCGGAGGATCCCTCGACGAGCAGTACTTC

clone_size: -
d_call: TRBD1
v_call: TRBV30
j_call: TRBJ2-1
cdr3_aa: CAWRAGTGTYNEQFF
cdr3_nt: TGTGCCTGGAGGGCCGGGACAGGGACCTACAATGAGCAGTTCTTC

clone_size: -
d_call: -
v_call: TRBV5-1
j_call: TRBJ1-5
cdr3_aa: CASKKDTSGQPQHF
cdr3_nt: TGCGCCAGCAAAAAGGACACATCCGGTCAGCCCCAGCATTTT

clone_size: few
d_call: TRBD1
v_call: TRBV2
j_call: TRBJ1-4
cdr3_aa: CASSRESTGREKLFF
cdr3_nt: TGTGCCAGCAGTCGCGAATCGACAGGGCGGGAAAAACTGTTTTTT

clone_size: -
d_call: -
v_call: TRBV6-6
j_call: TRBJ1-2
cdr3_aa: CASSRRPLGGRANYGYTF
cdr3_nt: TGTGCCAGCAGTCGCCGCCCCCTGGGAGGCCGAGCTAACTATGGCTACACCTTC

clone_size: -
d_call: TRBD1
v_call: TRBV19
j_call: TRBJ2-4
cdr3_aa: CASSMGQAQNTLAKNIQYF
cdr3_nt: TGTGCCAGTAGTATGGGACAGGCCCAAAACACTTTAGCCAAAAACATTCAGTACTTC

clone_size: -
d_call: TRBD2
v_call: TRBV19
j_call: TRBJ2-3
cdr3_aa: CASSIKLREGRTDTQYF
cdr3_nt: TGTGCCAGTAGTATAAAATTACGGGAGGGCCGTACAGATACGCAGTATTTT

clone_size: -
d_call: -
v_call: TRBV2
j_call: TRBJ2-4
cdr3_aa: CASSGRKNIQYF
cdr3_nt: TGTGCCAGCAGTGGCAGGAAAAACATTCAGTACTTC

clone_size: -
d_call: TRBD2
v_call: TRBV11-1
j_call: TRBJ2-4
cdr3_aa: CASGPGGSRNIQYF
cdr3_nt: TGTGCCAGCGGGCCGGGGGGGTCAAGAAACATTCAGTACTTC

clone_size: once
d_call: -
v_call: TRBV2
j_call: TRBJ1-2
cdr3_aa: CASSTGLSGYGYTF
cdr3_nt: TGTGCCAGCAGCACAGGGCTCTCTGGCTATGGCTACACCTTC

clone_size: -
d_call: TRBD2
v_call: TRBV10-3
j_call: TRBJ2-7
cdr3_aa: CAISGLAGGSEQYF
cdr3_nt: TGTGCCATCAGTGGACTAGCGGGAGGATCCGAGCAGTACTTC

clone_size: -
d_call: -
v_call: TRBV5-1
j_call: TRBJ1-1
cdr3_aa: CASISGQGPNTEAFF
cdr3_nt: TGCGCCAGCATATCTGGTCAGGGGCCGAACACTGAAGCTTTCTTT

clone_size: -
d_call: TRBD1
v_call: TRBV7-2
j_call: TRBJ2-7
cdr3_aa: CASSPQTGISYEQYF
cdr3_nt: TGTGCCAGCAGCCCCCAGACAGGGATCTCCTACGAGCAGTACTTC